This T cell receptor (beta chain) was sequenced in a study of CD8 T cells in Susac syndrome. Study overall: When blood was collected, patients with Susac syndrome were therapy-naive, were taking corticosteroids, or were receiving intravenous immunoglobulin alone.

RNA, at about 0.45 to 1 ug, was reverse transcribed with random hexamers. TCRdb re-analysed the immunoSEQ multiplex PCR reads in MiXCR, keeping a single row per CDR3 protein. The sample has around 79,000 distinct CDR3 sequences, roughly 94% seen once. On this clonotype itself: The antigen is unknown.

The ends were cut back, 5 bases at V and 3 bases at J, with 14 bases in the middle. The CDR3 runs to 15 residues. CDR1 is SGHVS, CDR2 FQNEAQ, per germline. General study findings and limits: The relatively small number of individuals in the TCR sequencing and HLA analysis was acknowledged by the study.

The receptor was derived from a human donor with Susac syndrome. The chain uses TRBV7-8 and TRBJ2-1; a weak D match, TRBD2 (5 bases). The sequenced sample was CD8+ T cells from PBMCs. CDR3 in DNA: TGTGCCAGCAGCCCTGACCGGGATAGCTACAATGAGCAGTTCTTC. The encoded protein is CASSPDRDSYNEQFF.